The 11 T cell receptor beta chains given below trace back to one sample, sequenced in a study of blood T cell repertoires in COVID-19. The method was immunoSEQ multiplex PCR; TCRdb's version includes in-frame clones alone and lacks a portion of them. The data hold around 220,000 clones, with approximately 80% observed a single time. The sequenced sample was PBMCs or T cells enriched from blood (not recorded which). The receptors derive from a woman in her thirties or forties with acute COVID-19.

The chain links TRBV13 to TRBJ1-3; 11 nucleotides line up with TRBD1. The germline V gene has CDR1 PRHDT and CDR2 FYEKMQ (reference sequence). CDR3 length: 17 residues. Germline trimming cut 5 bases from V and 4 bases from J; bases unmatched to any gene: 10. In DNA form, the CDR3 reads TGTGCCAGCAGCGGCGGACAGGGGGCGCGGGCGGGAAACACCATATATTTT. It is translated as CASSGGQGARAGNTIYF. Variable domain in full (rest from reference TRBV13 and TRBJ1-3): AAGVIQSPRHLIKEKRETATLKCYPIPRHDTVYWYQQGPGQDPQFLISFYEKMQSDKGSIPDRFSAQQFSDYHSELNMSSLELGDSALYFCASSGGQGARAGNTIYFGEGSWLTVV.

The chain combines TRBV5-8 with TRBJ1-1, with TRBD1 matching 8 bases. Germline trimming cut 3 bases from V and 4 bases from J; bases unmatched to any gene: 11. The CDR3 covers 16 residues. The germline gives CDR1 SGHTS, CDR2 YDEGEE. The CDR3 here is CASSWGTGTGITEAFF. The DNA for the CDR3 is TGTGCCAGCAGCTGGGGAACCGGGACAGGCATCACTGAAGCTTTCTTT.

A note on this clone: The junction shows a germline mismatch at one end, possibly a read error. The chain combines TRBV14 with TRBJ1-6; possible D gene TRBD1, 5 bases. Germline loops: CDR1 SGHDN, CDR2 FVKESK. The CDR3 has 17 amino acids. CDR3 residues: CASRQGQGSSYNSPLHF. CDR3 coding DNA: TGTGCCAGCAGACAAGGGCAGGGAAGCTCCTATAATTCACCCCTCCACTTT.

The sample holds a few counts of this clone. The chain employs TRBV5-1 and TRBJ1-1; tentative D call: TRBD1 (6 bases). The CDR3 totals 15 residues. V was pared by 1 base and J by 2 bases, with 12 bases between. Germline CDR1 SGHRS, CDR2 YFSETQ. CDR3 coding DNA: TGCGCCAGCAGCTTGACCGGGACATCAAACACTGAAGCTTTCTTT. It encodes CASSLTGTSNTEAFF.

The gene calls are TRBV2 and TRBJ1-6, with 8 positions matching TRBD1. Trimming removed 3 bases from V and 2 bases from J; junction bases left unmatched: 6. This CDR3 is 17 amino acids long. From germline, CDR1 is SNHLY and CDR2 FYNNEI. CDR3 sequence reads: CASSDLTGGPYNSPLHF. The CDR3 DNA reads TGTGCCAGCAGTGATCTAACAGGGGGGCCCTATAATTCACCCCTCCACTTT.

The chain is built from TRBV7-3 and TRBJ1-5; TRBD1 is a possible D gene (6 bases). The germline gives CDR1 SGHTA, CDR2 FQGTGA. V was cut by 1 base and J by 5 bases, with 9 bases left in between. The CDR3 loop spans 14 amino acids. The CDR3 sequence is CASSLSTGHQPQHF. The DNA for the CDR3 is TGTGCCAGCAGCTTAAGTACAGGGCATCAGCCCCAGCATTTT.

The CDR3 protein is CAWAQGIGTEAFF. The DNA for the CDR3 is TGTGCCTGGGCACAGGGAATTGGCACTGAAGCTTTCTTT. This sequence joins TRBV30 and TRBJ1-1; a weak D match, TRBD1 (6 bases). Germline assignment: CDR1 GTSNPN and CDR2 SVGIG (reference sequence). Trimming shortened V by 5 bases and J by 4 bases, and 14 bases separated the two germline ends. The CDR3 covers 13 residues.

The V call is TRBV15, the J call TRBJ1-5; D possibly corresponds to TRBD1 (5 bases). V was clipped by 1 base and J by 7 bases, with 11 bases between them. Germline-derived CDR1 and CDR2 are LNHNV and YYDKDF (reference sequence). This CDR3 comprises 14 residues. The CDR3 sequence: CATSRAGGRQPQHF. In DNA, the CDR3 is TGTGCCACCAGCAGAGCTGGGGGGAGGCAGCCCCAGCATTTT.

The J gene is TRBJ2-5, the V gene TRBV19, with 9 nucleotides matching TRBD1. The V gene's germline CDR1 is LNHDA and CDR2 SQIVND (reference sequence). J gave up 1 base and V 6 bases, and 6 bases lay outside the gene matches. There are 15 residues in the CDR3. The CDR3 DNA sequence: TGTGCCAGTAGGACAGGGGGAGCTGGCCAAGAGACCCAGTACTTC. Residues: CASRTGGAGQETQYF.

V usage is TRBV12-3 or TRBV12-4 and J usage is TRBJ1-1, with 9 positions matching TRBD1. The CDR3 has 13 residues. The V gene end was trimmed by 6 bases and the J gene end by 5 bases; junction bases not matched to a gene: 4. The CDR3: CASRGTGRTEAFF. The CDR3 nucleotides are TGTGCCAGCAGGGGGACAGGGCGAACTGAAGCTTTCTTT.

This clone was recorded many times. For the CDR3, the DNA is TGTGCCAGTAGTATTAGGCTAGCGGACCTCCCAGATACGCAGTATTTT. This codes for CASSIRLADLPDTQYF. The chain employs TRBV19 and TRBJ2-3, with 7 bases identical to TRBD2. The V gene's germline CDR1 is LNHDA and CDR2 SQIVND (reference sequence). V was pared by 3 bases and J by 4 bases, with 10 bases of the junction left unmatched. CDR3 length: 16 residues.